The 11 T cell receptor beta chains listed next were all sequenced from one sample in a study of T cells in Graves' hyperthyroidism and ophthalmopathy (dated by TCRdb to between 2018 and 2021). The library was obtained by multiplex PCR. This sample was sequenced with an Illumina HiSeq 2000. The TCR beta CDR3 regions were amplified from RNA transcripts. A first-round RT-PCR of the TCR CDR3 used the HTBI primer set with the Qiagen OneStep RT-PCR kit. TCRdb reprocessed the public reads (quality trimming at Q25 with fastp, clone calling with MiXCR) and kept in-frame beta chains. A single entry per CDR3 protein holds the most common genes and DNA from its merged rows. In this sample the table shows about 380,000 distinct CDR3 sequences, less than 15% of which occur a single time. Clones ranked in the top ten supply around 20% of the sample. Sequenced: blood. These receptors were taken from a man aged 30 to 39 with Graves' hyperthyroidism that later progressed to Graves' ophthalmopathy.

Note on this clonotype: This may be a read error: a much more frequent sequence differs by one nucleotide. The J gene is TRBJ2-6, the V gene TRBV11-2; D call uncertain. CDR3 length equals 13 residues. Trimming pared 2 bases from V and 2 bases from J, leaving 1 base between. Germline V gene lookup returns CDR1 SGHAT and CDR2 FQNNGV. The CDR3, as DNA: TGTGCCAGCAGCTTACCTGGGGCCAACGTCCTGACTTTC. Translated: CASSLPGANVLTF.

Note on this clonotype: A read error may be the cause here, since a much bigger clone is one base away. The rearrangement links TRBV6-2 or TRBV6-3 to TRBJ1-2; D gene unclear. Germline V gene lookup returns CDR1 MNHEY and CDR2 SVGEGT. CDR3 size: 15 residues. DNA of the CDR3: TGTGCCAGCAGTTACTCGATGTCGGATAACTATGGCTGCACCTTC. It encodes CASSYSMSDNYGCTF.

The table lists this clonotype with many counts. V is TRBV19 and J is TRBJ1-6, with 10 bases matching TRBD1. The CDR3 contains 18 residues. Unmatched junction bases numbered 12, after V lost 1 base and J lost 9 bases. Germline CDR1 is LNHDA and CDR2 is SQIVND (reference sequence). The CDR3 bases are TGTGCCAGTAGTATAGGACAGGGGGCAGGAAGAAATCGTTCACCCCTCCACTTT. Its protein product is CASSIGQGAGRNRSPLHF.

This clonotype was detected ten times or more. The V and J genes are TRBV11-3 and TRBJ2-3, with D uncertain. This CDR3 is built from 15 residues. Germline assignment: CDR1 SGHNT and CDR2 YENEEA. The germline V and J ends were trimmed by 5 bases and 5 bases, with 17 bases remaining between them. In DNA, the CDR3 is TGTGCCAGCAGCCACCTAGACATTCAAAAAGATACGCAGTATTTT. This translates into CASSHLDIQKDTQYF.

Many counts were recorded for this clonotype. This chain joins TRBV18 and TRBJ1-1, with a possible D match to TRBD1 (5 bases). The CDR3 spans 12 residues. Trimming left V 3 bases short and J 11 bases short, with 13 bases between. Per the germline V gene, CDR1 is KGHSH and CDR2 is LQKENI. This CDR3 reads CASSPPDKHAFF. Here the CDR3 DNA reads TGTGCCAGCTCACCGCCGGACAAACACGCTTTCTTT. The variable domain in full, completed from reference TRBV18 and TRBJ1-1, reads NAGVMQNPRHLVRRRGQEARLRCSPMKGHSHVYWYRQLPEEGLKFMVYLQKENIIDESGMPKERFSAEFPKEGPSILRIQQVVRGDSAAYFCASSPPDKHAFFGQGTRLTVV.

The chain combines TRBV9 with TRBJ1-2; TRBD1 might be the D (5 bases). The CDR3 loop spans 15 amino acids. V was clipped by 3 bases and J by 8 bases, with 20 bases between them. Looked up from germline, CDR1 is SGDLS and CDR2 is YYNGEE. The CDR3 sequence: CASSAAGGFLEGYTF. Here the CDR3 DNA reads TGTGCCAGCAGCGCGGCCGGGGGATTCCTCGAGGGCTACACCTTC.

This clonotype was seen at least ten times. The J gene is TRBJ1-1, the V gene TRBV7-9, with a weak D call TRBD1 (5 bases). Germline V gene sequence: CDR1 SEHNR, CDR2 FQNEAQ (reference sequence). The CDR3 is 14 amino acids. V lost 5 bases, J lost 4 bases, and 14 bases lay in between. The CDR3 nucleotides read TGTGCCAGCAGCCCGCACGGGGGGAGCACTGAAGCTTTCTTT. Translation gives CASSPHGGSTEAFF.

The sample holds many counts of this clonotype. V is TRBV20-1 and J is TRBJ1-5; D is unclear. V was shortened by 1 base and J by 0 bases, with 10 bases between the two germline ends. Germline CDR1 is DFQATT and CDR2 is SNEGSKA (reference sequence). There are 15 residues in the CDR3. This CDR3 reads CSARGVQYSNQPQHF. The CDR3 DNA is TGCAGTGCTAGAGGGGTACAGTATAGCAATCAGCCCCAGCATTTT.

This clonotype occurred a few times. The rearrangement links TRBV19 to TRBJ2-4; no clear D. The CDR3 consists of 15 residues. CDR1 LNHDA and CDR2 SQIVND come from the germline V gene (reference sequence). V lost 3 bases and J 0 bases, leaving 9 bases between the germline ends. This CDR3 is CASSIEREAKNIQYF. CDR3 DNA sequence: TGTGCCAGTAGTATTGAGAGAGAAGCCAAAAACATTCAGTACTTC.

The chain combines TRBV19 with TRBJ2-3; D call uncertain. Per germline, CDR1 LNHDA and CDR2 SQIVND (reference sequence). The V gene lost 3 bases and the J gene lost 5 bases, with 15 bases spanning the gap. CDR3 size: 15 residues. The CDR3 protein is CASSIEGNRRDTQYF. As DNA, the CDR3 is TGTGCCAGTAGTATCGAAGGGAATCGGCGAGATACGCAGTATTTT.

This clonotype was seen only a few times. The chain joins TRBV10-2 to TRBJ1-1; no clear D. V was clipped by 8 bases and J by 1 base, with 8 bases between them. The CDR3 is 12 amino acids. CDR1 is WSHSY and CDR2 is SAAADI in the germline V gene. CDR3: CASLDGNTEAFF. CDR3 nucleotide sequence: TGCGCCAGCTTGGACGGGAACACTGAAGCTTTCTTT.